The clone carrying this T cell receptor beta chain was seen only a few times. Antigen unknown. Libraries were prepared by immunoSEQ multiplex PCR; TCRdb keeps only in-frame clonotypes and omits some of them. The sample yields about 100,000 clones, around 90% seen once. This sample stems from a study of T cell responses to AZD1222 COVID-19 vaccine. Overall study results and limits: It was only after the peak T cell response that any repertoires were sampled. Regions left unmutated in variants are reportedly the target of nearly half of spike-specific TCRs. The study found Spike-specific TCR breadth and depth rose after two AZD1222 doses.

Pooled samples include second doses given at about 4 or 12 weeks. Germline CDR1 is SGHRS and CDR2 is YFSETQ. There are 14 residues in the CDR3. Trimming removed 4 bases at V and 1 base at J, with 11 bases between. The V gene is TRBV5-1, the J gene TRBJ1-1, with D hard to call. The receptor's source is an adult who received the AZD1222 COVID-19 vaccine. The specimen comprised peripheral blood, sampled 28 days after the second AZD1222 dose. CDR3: CASSPDLSNTEAFF. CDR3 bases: TGCGCCAGCAGCCCCGACCTATCGAACACTGAAGCTTTCTTT.